This TCR beta chain appears in the sequencing data of a study of radiotherapy plus CTLA-4 blockade in lung cancer. Study-level background: There were objective responses in roughly 17% of patients, and 31% had disease control. Study findings and constraints: Clones of tumor-derived TCRs expanded in blood after radiotherapy plus ipilimumab.

Enrolled patients, whose metastatic non-small-cell lung cancer was chemo-refractory, received focal radiation plus CTLA-4 blockade with ipilimumab. This CDR3 spans 15 amino acids. J lost 8 bases, V lost 7 bases, and 13 bases had no gene match. Germline loops: CDR1 SGHNT, CDR2 YYREEE (reference sequence). This clone was counted a few times. Its antigen is not known. Some clones are missing from TCRdb's copy, which holds only in-frame ones; the method was immunoSEQ multiplex PCR. The sample carries roughly 40,000 clones, approximately 75% recorded once. V gene TRBV5-4 combines with J gene TRBJ2-1, with TRBD1 matching 9 bases. The specimen comprised peripheral blood, sampled from a patient treated with radiotherapy plus ipilimumab. This receptor was identified in a human donor with non-small cell lung cancer that progressed on radiotherapy plus ipilimumab. CDR3 DNA: TGTGCCAGCGGGTCGGGGACAGGGTCAAAGGATGAGCAGTTCTTC. This gives the protein CASGSGTGSKDEQFF.